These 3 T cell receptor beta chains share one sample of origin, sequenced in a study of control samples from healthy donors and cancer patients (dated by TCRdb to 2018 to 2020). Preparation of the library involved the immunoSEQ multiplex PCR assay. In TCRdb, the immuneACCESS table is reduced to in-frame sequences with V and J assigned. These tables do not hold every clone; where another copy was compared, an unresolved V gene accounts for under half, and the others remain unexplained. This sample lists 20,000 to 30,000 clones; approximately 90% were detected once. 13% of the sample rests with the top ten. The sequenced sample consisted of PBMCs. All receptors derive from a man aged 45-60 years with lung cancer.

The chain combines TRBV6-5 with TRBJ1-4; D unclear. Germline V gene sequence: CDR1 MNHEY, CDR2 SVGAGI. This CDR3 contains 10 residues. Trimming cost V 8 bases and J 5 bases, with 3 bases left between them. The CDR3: CASWNEKLFF. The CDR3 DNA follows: TGTGCCAGCTGGAATGAAAAACTGTTTTTT.

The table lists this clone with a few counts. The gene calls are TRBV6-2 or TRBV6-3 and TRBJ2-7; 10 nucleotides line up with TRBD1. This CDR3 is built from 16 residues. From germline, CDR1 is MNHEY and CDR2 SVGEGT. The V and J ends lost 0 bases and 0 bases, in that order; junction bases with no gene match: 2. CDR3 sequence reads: CASSYSGTGASYEQYF. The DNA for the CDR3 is TGTGCCAGCAGTTACTCGGGGACAGGGGCCTCCTACGAGCAGTACTTC.

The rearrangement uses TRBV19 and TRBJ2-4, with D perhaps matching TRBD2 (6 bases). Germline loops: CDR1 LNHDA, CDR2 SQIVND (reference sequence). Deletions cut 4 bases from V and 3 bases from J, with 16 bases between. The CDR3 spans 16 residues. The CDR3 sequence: CASSTDKMGGKNIQYF. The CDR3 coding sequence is TGTGCCAGTAGTACGGACAAGATGGGGGGCAAAAACATTCAGTACTTC. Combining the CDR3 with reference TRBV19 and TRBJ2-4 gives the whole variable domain DGGITQSPKYLFRKEGQNVTLSCEQNLNHDAMYWYRQDPGQGLRLIYYSQIVNDFQKGDIAEGYSVSREKKESFPLTVTSAQKNPTAFYLCASSTDKMGGKNIQYFGAGTRLSVL.